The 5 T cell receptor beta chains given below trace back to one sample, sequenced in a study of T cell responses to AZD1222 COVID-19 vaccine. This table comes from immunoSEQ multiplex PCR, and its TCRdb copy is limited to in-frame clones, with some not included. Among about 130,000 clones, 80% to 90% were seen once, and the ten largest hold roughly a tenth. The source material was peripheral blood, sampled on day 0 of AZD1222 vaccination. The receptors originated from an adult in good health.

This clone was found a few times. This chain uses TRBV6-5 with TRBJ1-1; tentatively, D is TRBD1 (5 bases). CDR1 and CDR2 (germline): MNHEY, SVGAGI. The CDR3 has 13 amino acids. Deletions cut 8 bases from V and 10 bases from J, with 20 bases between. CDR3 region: CASLGGSPFGAFF. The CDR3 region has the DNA TGTGCCAGCCTTGGGGGGTCGCCTTTTGGAGCTTTCTTT.

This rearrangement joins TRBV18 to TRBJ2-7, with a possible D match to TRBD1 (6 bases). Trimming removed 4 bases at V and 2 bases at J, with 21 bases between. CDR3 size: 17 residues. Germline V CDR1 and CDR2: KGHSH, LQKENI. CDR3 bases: TGTGCCAGCTCACACCGCCAACCCGGGACACCGACCTACGAGCAGTACTTC. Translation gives CASSHRQPGTPTYEQYF.

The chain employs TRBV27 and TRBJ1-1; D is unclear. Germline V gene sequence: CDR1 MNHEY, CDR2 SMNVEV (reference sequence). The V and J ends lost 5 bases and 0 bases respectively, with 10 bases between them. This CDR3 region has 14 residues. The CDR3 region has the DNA TGTGCCAGCAGTCCGGCAGTCATGAACACTGAAGCTTTCTTT. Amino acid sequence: CASSPAVMNTEAFF.

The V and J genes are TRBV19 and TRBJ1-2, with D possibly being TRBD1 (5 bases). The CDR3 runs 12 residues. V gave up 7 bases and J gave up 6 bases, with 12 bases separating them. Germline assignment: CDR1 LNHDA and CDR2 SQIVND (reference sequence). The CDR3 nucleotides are TGTGCCAGTACGCAAGGGGTCGATGGCTACACCTTC. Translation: CASTQGVDGYTF.

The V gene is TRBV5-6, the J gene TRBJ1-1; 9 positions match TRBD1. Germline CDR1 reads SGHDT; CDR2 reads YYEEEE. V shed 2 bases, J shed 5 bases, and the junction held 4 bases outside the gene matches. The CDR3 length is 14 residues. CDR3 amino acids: CASSLGTGRTEAFF. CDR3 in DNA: TGTGCCAGCAGCTTAGGGACAGGGAGGACTGAAGCTTTCTTT.